These 27 T cell receptor beta chains were all obtained from the same sample, sequenced in a study of T cells in narcolepsy (dated by TCRdb to 2017 to 2018). The library was obtained by the immunoSEQ multiplex PCR assay. TCRdb re-hosts the immuneACCESS table, in-frame sequences only. Its copies lack some clones; in the studies checked, an unresolved V gene accounts for under half of them, and the cause for the rest is not known. The sample table holds 20,000 to 25,000 clones, of which almost 85% were seen once. The leading ten clones occupy about 1.3% of the sample. Sequences were obtained from CD45RA- memory CD4+ T cells from PBMCs. Reading the label with the study, this specimen's cell subset or site is: memory T cells sorted ex vivo from peripheral blood. All receptors derive from a human donor with narcolepsy.

This clone was found once. The V gene is TRBV6-5, the J gene TRBJ2-1; the match to TRBD2 covers 7 bases. The CDR3 covers 13 residues. Per germline, CDR1 MNHEY and CDR2 SVGAGI. V trimming: 4 bases; J trimming: 6 bases; junction bases outside the gene matches: 3. The DNA for the CDR3 is TGTGCCAGCAGTTCCCGGACTAGCAATGAGCAGTTCTTC. Translated: CASSSRTSNEQFF.

CDR3 protein: CASSFYKGVTGELFF. CDR3 nucleotide sequence: TGTGCCAGCAGCTTTTACAAGGGCGTCACCGGGGAGCTGTTTTTT. J is TRBJ2-2 and V is TRBV5-5, with D uncertain. Trimming removed 2 bases from V and 4 bases from J, with 12 bases in between. CDR1 is SGHKS, CDR2 YYEKEE, per germline (reference sequence). The CDR3 contains 15 residues.

The genes are TRBV4-1 and TRBJ2-5; a possible D gene is TRBD2 (6 bases). The length of the CDR3 is 20 residues. The V end was cut by 0 bases, the J end by 5 bases, with 28 bases between. Per germline, CDR1 MGHRA and CDR2 YSYEKL. CDR3 coding DNA: TGCGCCAGCAGCCAAGAGTTTAGCGGCGGGAACCCCACCACGCGGGAGACCCAGTACTTC. Its translation: CASSQEFSGGNPTTRETQYF.

The genes are TRBV7-2 and TRBJ1-1; maybe TRBD1 (5 bases). V was trimmed by 6 bases and J by 4 bases, leaving 15 bases between them. The CDR3 contains 14 residues. Germline CDR1 reads SGHTA; CDR2 reads FQGNSA. The CDR3 here is CASSLGRDPTEAFF. CDR3 DNA: TGTGCCAGCAGTTTGGGACGGGACCCCACTGAAGCTTTCTTT.

The V call is TRBV19, the J call TRBJ2-2; 8 nucleotides match TRBD2. CDR1 LNHDA and CDR2 SQIVND come from the germline V gene (reference sequence). The CDR3 runs to 15 residues. V lost 5 bases and J lost 4; bases outside the gene matches: 6. DNA of the CDR3: TGTGCCAGTAGTTCCCGGACTAGCCCCACCGGGGAGCTGTTTTTT. Amino acids: CASSSRTSPTGELFF.

Comments on this clone: One end of the junction varies from germline; a read error may be responsible. The chain couples TRBV6-5 to TRBJ1-5; D ambiguous. Germline assignment: CDR1 MNHEY and CDR2 SVGAGI. This CDR3 is 15 amino acids long. The DNA for the CDR3 is TGTGCCAGCAGTAACTCTCGGGCGGACAATCAGCCCCAGCATTTT. Its protein is CASSNSRADNQPQHF.

V and J are TRBV5-1 and TRBJ2-5; no definite D call. Germline lookup yields CDR1 SGHRS and CDR2 YFSETQ. The CDR3 covers 11 residues. The V end lost 3 bases, the J end lost 3 bases, and 3 bases lay between the germline ends. In nucleotides, the CDR3 is TGCGCCAGCAGCTCCAAAGAGACCCAGTACTTC. It is translated as CASSSKETQYF.

This clone was found a few times. CDR3 in DNA: TGTGCCAGCAGCTTAGGACCCTCCTACGAGCAGTACTTC. Protein: CASSLGPSYEQYF. The chain is built from TRBV7-2 and TRBJ2-7; no clear D. Trimming took 1 base from V and 0 from J, leaving 4 bases between them. Per germline, CDR1 SGHTA and CDR2 FQGNSA. The CDR3 has 13 amino acids.

The chain is built from TRBV9 and TRBJ1-5, with 7 bases matching TRBD1. The germline gives CDR1 SGDLS, CDR2 YYNGEE. V lost 4 bases to trimming and J lost 7 bases; unmatched junction nucleotides: 11. This CDR3 spans 15 amino acids. In DNA form, the CDR3 reads TGTGCCAGCAGCCCCCGGGGGCAGGGGGAGCAGCCCCAGCATTTT. This gives the protein CASSPRGQGEQPQHF.

This clone occurred once. The chain has TRBV11-2 and TRBJ2-2; tentatively, D is TRBD1 or TRBD2 (6 bases each). The V gene lost 3 bases and the J gene lost 2 bases, with 10 bases spanning the gap. The CDR3 sequence is 15 residues long. Germline V lookup: CDR1 SGHAT, CDR2 FQNNGV. In DNA form, the CDR3 reads TGTGCCAGCAGCTTGAGGGGGGCTAACACCGGGGAGCTGTTTTTT. It encodes CASSLRGANTGELFF.

This chain connects TRBV27 to TRBJ2-7; 10 nucleotides agree with TRBD1. The CDR3 extends over 16 amino acids. Trimming removed 3 bases from V and 2 bases from J; junction bases left unmatched: 7. The germline gives CDR1 MNHEY, CDR2 SMNVEV (reference sequence). The CDR3 DNA reads TGTGCCAGCAGTTTGTTAGACAGGGGGCTTGCCTACGAGCAGTACTTC. Translated, it gives CASSLLDRGLAYEQYF.

V gene TRBV7-9 combines with J gene TRBJ2-2; 8 bases fit TRBD2. The CDR3 sequence is 15 residues long. The junction had 6 bases not matched to a gene; V was cut back by 2 bases and J by 7 bases. The germline V gene has CDR1 SEHNR and CDR2 FQNEAQ (reference sequence). CDR3 amino acids: CASSLYSGKGGELFF. CDR3 nucleotides: TGTGCCAGCAGCTTATATAGCGGGAAAGGCGGGGAGCTGTTTTTT.

The V call is TRBV10-3, the J call TRBJ2-3; a weak D match, TRBD2 (5 bases). V was pared by 4 bases and J by 6 bases, with 23 bases between. The CDR3 runs 17 residues. Germline V gene data show CDR1 as ENHRY and CDR2 as SYGVKD. The CDR3 DNA is TGTGCCATCAGTGCGCATTTTCTAACGAGGGCCTCCGATACGCAGTATTTT. This sequence encodes CAISAHFLTRASDTQYF.

The genes are TRBV9 and TRBJ1-3; the D is unclear. The CDR3 is 14 residues long. The germline gives CDR1 SGDLS, CDR2 YYNGEE. Trimming left V 2 bases short and J 2 bases short, with 8 bases between. CDR3 region: CASSVSVTGNTIYF. The CDR3 DNA sequence: TGTGCCAGCAGCGTTTCAGTTACTGGAAACACCATATATTTT.

On this clone: The same CDR3 can be traced to other DNA sequences in this sample. V and J are TRBV11-2 and TRBJ2-3, with D perhaps TRBD2 (5 bases). Trimming stripped 5 bases from V and 3 bases from J, with 12 bases between. The CDR3 length is 14 residues. Germline-derived CDR1 and CDR2 are SGHAT and FQNNGV. CDR3 nucleotides: TGTGCCAGCAGCCTCGCTCCGGGGACAGATACGCAGTATTTT. This gives the protein CASSLAPGTDTQYF.

The chain uses TRBV11-2 and TRBJ1-5; D unclear. V lost 2 bases to trimming and J lost 0 bases, with 2 bases between them. Germline-derived CDR1 and CDR2 are SGHAT and FQNNGV. The CDR3 has 13 residues. The CDR3 nucleotides read TGTGCCAGCAGCTTATCTAGCAATCAGCCCCAGCATTTT. Translation gives CASSLSSNQPQHF. The complete variable domain, with remaining parts taken from reference TRBV11-2 and TRBJ1-5, reads EAGVAQSPRYKIIEKRQSVAFWCNPISGHATLYWYQQILGQGPKLLIQFQNNGVVDDSQLPKDRFSAERLKGVDSTLKIQPAKLEDSAVYLCASSLSSNQPQHFGDGTRLSIL.

The rearrangement links TRBV14 to TRBJ1-1; no clear D gene. In germline, CDR1 is SGHDN, CDR2 FVKESK. V lost 3 bases to trimming and J lost 11 bases, with 16 bases between them. CDR3 length: 13 amino acids. The CDR3 spells CASSQLRVGWAFF. In DNA form, the CDR3 reads TGTGCCAGCAGCCAGCTACGGGTGGGGTGGGCTTTCTTT.

The chain combines TRBV28 with TRBJ2-4; possible D gene TRBD1, 7 bases. Germline V CDR1 and CDR2: MDHEN, SYDVKM. Between the trimmed V and J ends, which lost 6 bases and 4 bases, there was a span of 13 bases. The CDR3 is 14 residues long. The chain's CDR3 is CASRATGRKNIQYF. In nucleotides, the CDR3 is TGTGCCAGCAGAGCGACAGGGAGGAAAAACATTCAGTACTTC.

CDR3 protein: CASSFAAGGGTGELFF. The CDR3 DNA sequence: TGTGCCAGCAGCTTCGCAGCGGGAGGCGGTACCGGGGAGCTGTTTTTT. The rearrangement uses TRBV11-3 and TRBJ2-2; 9 bases agree with TRBD2. The V gene end was trimmed by 3 bases and the J gene end by 5 bases; junction bases not matched to a gene: 7. Germline assignment: CDR1 SGHNT and CDR2 YENEEA. CDR3 length: 16 amino acids. The complete variable domain, with remaining parts taken from reference TRBV11-3 and TRBJ2-2, reads EAGVVQSPRYKIIEKKQPVAFWCNPISGHNTLYWYLQNLGQGPELLIRYENEEAVDDSQLPKDRFSAERLKGVDSTLKIQPAELGDSAVYLCASSFAAGGGTGELFFGEGSRLTVL.

The table lists this clone with a few counts. This sequence joins TRBV28 and TRBJ2-7; weak D call: TRBD1 (5 bases). The CDR3 runs to 15 residues. Germline V gene data show CDR1 as MDHEN and CDR2 as SYDVKM. The V gene lost 11 bases and the J gene lost 4 bases, with 24 bases spanning the gap. As DNA, the CDR3 is TGTGCCTCAGCAGAGCAGGCAGGGTCATATTACGAGCAGTACTTC. Encoded protein: CASAEQAGSYYEQYF.

This chain joins TRBV7-3 and TRBJ1-1; weak D call: TRBD1 (5 bases). The germline gives CDR1 SGHTA, CDR2 FQGTGA. The CDR3 length is 14 residues. V lost 5 bases and J 1 base, leaving 11 bases between the germline ends. The CDR3 DNA follows: TGTGCCAGCAGCCCGGGACCGGCGAACACTGAAGCTTTCTTT. Translation gives CASSPGPANTEAFF.

The chain joins TRBV11-3 to TRBJ1-1; D gene unclear. V was trimmed by 1 base and J by 1 base, leaving 4 bases between them. The germline V gene has CDR1 SGHNT and CDR2 YENEEA. There are 13 residues in the CDR3. CDR3 DNA: TGTGCCAGCAGCTTAGGCCCGAACACTGAAGCTTTCTTT. Encoded protein: CASSLGPNTEAFF.

A single count supports this clone. This sequence joins TRBV9 and TRBJ2-2; TRBD2 matches 7 bases. V was pared by 5 bases and J by 6 bases, with 4 bases of the junction left unmatched. This CDR3 has 13 amino acids. CDR1 and CDR2 (germline): SGDLS, YYNGEE. The CDR3 sequence is CASRAGVAGELFF. CDR3 DNA: TGTGCCAGCAGGGCGGGAGTCGCCGGGGAGCTGTTTTTT.

The chain has TRBV7-3 and TRBJ2-3; 10 bases match TRBD2. Looked up from germline, CDR1 is SGHTA and CDR2 is FQGTGA. The CDR3 runs to 16 residues. The junction had 5 bases not matched to a gene; V was cut back by 5 bases and J by 0 bases. The CDR3 here is CASSIRTSGSTDTQYF. CDR3 bases: TGTGCCAGCAGCATCAGGACTAGCGGTAGCACAGATACGCAGTATTTT.

V usage is TRBV6-1 and J usage is TRBJ2-7; 8 nucleotides match TRBD1. The CDR3 length is 14 residues. Per germline, CDR1 MNHNS and CDR2 SASEGT. J gave up 5 bases and V 4 bases, and 7 bases lay outside the gene matches. CDR3 amino acids: CASSGDRGLDEQYF. The CDR3 DNA reads as TGTGCCAGCAGTGGAGACAGGGGACTTGACGAGCAGTACTTC.

The rearrangement links TRBV4-2 to TRBJ2-5; maybe TRBD1 (6 bases). Germline CDR1 is LGHNA and CDR2 is YNFKEQ. This CDR3 region has 16 residues. V was trimmed by 0 bases and J by 3 bases, leaving 14 bases between them. As DNA, the CDR3 is TGTGCCAGCAGCCAAGATACGTCGGCAGGGGAAGAGACCCAGTACTTC. It is translated as CASSQDTSAGEETQYF.

The J gene is TRBJ1-3, the V gene TRBV19; D call uncertain. Between the trimmed V and J ends, which lost 3 bases and 3 bases, there was a span of 9 bases. This CDR3 comprises 14 residues. Germline V CDR1 and CDR2: LNHDA, SQIVND (reference sequence). As DNA, the CDR3 is TGTGCCAGTAGTATGAACGTCGGTGGAAACACCATATATTTT. This translates into CASSMNVGGNTIYF.